Listed below are T cell receptor beta chains from one sample, sequenced in a study of CD8+CD57+ T cells in acquired aplastic anemia. In TCRdb, the reads were re-called with MiXCR into one record per CDR3 protein. Among approximately 170,000 distinct CDR3 sequences, about half were seen once, and the ten largest hold about 16%. Sequences were obtained from sorted CD4+, CD8+, or CD8+CD57+ T cells (not recorded which) from PBMCs. The receptors were sampled from a human donor in good health, serving as a control. Each CDR3 is given with its conserved first and last residue. D genes are given only for firm matches.

D gene,J gene,V gene,CDR3 length,CDR3 protein
-,TRBJ1-2,TRBV15,15,CATSRDPGGGYGYTF
-,TRBJ1-4,TRBV10-3,14,CAISGGEVHENMFF
-,TRBJ2-2,TRBV7-3,13,CASGDWVTGELFF
-,TRBJ1-1,TRBV28,14,CASTPGGLNTEAFF
TRBD1,TRBJ2-1,TRBV28,14,CASKSGGSYNEQFF
-,TRBJ2-7,TRBV20-1,13,CSATDTPNYEQYF
TRBD1,TRBJ1-5,TRBV20-1,15,CSARDETGGDQPQHF
TRBD1,TRBJ1-5,TRBV20-1,14,CSASPTGDGQPQHF
TRBD1,TRBJ2-7,TRBV6-1,12,CASSEGGQGPNF
-,TRBJ1-4,TRBV10-1,22,CASSFYICSATAGTSTNEKLFF
TRBD1,TRBJ2-6,TRBV10-3,18,CAIRKTGGRGSGANVLTF
TRBD1,TRBJ1-5,TRBV20-1,12,CRVGQANQPQHF
-,TRBJ2-1,TRBV20-1,12,CSAATEYNEQFF
-,TRBJ2-3,TRBV20-1,14,CSALRDGSTDTQYF
-,TRBJ1-1,TRBV29-1,10,CSVLDGEAFF
-,TRBJ1-5,TRBV20-1,15,CSASATGPGDQPQHF
-,TRBJ1-2,TRBV7-2,15,CASSLVGVWGYGYTF
TRBD1,TRBJ1-6,TRBV19,15,CASSTDRGVNSPLHF
TRBD1,TRBJ1-6,TRBV12-3/TRBV12-4,17,CASSPSKGQGSNSPLHF
-,TRBJ2-3,TRBV2,14,CASKGAAGTDTQYF
-,TRBJ1-6,TRBV19,16,CASSIGGLAGNSPLHF
-,TRBJ1-1,TRBV2,13,CASSVDVNTEAFF
TRBD2,TRBJ2-1,TRBV6-5,17,CASSYSSVRGGIDEQFF
-,TRBJ2-7,TRBV29-1,12,CSVEGEGGRQYF
TRBD2,TRBJ2-5,TRBV5-1,14,CASSSGTSGDAQYF
-,TRBJ1-1,TRBV12-3/TRBV12-4,11,CASSFRTEAFF
-,TRBJ2-3,TRBV20-1,12,CSARQAGDTQYF
-,TRBJ2-5,TRBV20-1,10,CSATEETQYF
-,TRBJ2-6,TRBV28,16,CASSPNQGSGANVLTF
TRBD2,TRBJ2-7,TRBV12-3/TRBV12-4,17,CASSLGPSSGETYEQYF
-,TRBJ2-1,TRBV7-9,16,CASSTQTASSYNEQFF
-,TRBJ1-2,TRBV5-4,13,CASSPRGEYGYTF
TRBD2,TRBJ2-3,TRBV12-3/TRBV12-4,18,CASSLAAGAGPGDNEQYF
-,TRBJ2-3,TRBV2,14,CASSRDTSTDTQYF
-,TRBJ2-1,TRBV3-1,13,CASSPTLAREQFF
-,TRBJ1-2,TRBV29-1,11,CSVDGGDGYTF
-,TRBJ1-2,TRBV7-6,12,CASSLGDRSYTF
-,TRBJ2-7,TRBV9,18,CASSVDLSDKGPTYEQYF
-,TRBJ1-1,TRBV5-1,12,CASSLVGEGAFF
-,TRBJ1-4,TRBV12-3/TRBV12-4,12,CASSPPIEKLVF
-,TRBJ1-5,TRBV6-5,15,CASRIREPSNQPQHF
-,TRBJ1-1,TRBV6-6,15,CASSDGGGGRTEAFF
TRBD1,TRBJ2-2,TRBV10-3,15,CAISTGTANTGELFF
-,TRBJ2-7,TRBV11-2,16,CASSLSPGVLAYEQYF
TRBD2,TRBJ2-5,TRBV4-3,16,CASSQDSGGAGETQYF
TRBD1,TRBJ2-1,TRBV15,16,CATSTFGTGEFNEQFF
TRBD1,TRBJ2-7,TRBV19,14,CASSPIQGAYEQYF
-,TRBJ1-2,TRBV20-1,13,CSADLLGDYGYTF